Listed below are T cell receptor beta chains from one sample, sequenced in a study of cytomegalovirus exposure and HLA in healthy donors. Using immunoSEQ multiplex PCR, the repertoire was profiled, and TCRdb retains in-frame clones only, with some absent. Among 170,000 or so clones listed, about four fifths were seen once. Source material: PBMCs. The receptors come from a man aged 45-65 years in good health and CMV-seronegative. Each CDR3 is given with its conserved first and last residue. Fields, in order: J gene, D gene, V gene, clone size, CDR3 protein, CDR3 DNA. D genes are given only for firm matches. A clone size is listed for some rows: how often the clone was seen (once, few, many), or a class if it is expanded.

TRBJ2-5 | - | TRBV7-9 | - | CASSLGLGPETQYF | TGTGCCAGCAGCTTAGGTCTGGGCCCAGAGACCCAGTACTTC
TRBJ2-3 | TRBD2 | TRBV4-2 | - | CASSQEWGLAGGTDTQYF | TGTGCCAGCAGCCAAGAATGGGGACTAGCGGGGGGCACAGATACGCAGTATTTT
TRBJ2-1 | - | TRBV11-3 | few | CASSLPGASSNEQFF | TGTGCCAGCAGCTTACCAGGGGCCTCAAGCAATGAGCAGTTCTTC
TRBJ1-2 | TRBD1 | TRBV28 | - | CASGRDRGAGYTF | TGTGCCAGCGGGAGAGACAGGGGGGCTGGCTACACCTTC
TRBJ1-1 | TRBD1 | TRBV5-1 | - | CASSSGGLENTEAFF | TGCGCCAGCAGCTCAGGGGGCTTGGAGAACACTGAAGCTTTCTTT
TRBJ2-1 | TRBD2 | TRBV13 | - | CASSSLAGYYNEQFF | TGTGCCAGCAGCTCTCTAGCGGGATACTACAATGAGCAGTTCTTC
TRBJ2-2 | - | TRBV11-3 | - | CASSQERGSSNTGELFF | TGTGCCAGCAGTCAAGAACGAGGCAGTTCGAACACCGGGGAGCTGTTTTTT
TRBJ1-5 | TRBD1 | TRBV6-5 | few | CASSSGSRGINQPQHF | TGTGCCAGCAGTTCGGGTTCCAGGGGGATTAATCAGCCCCAGCATTTT
TRBJ2-7 | - | TRBV27 | - | CASSENGNAYEQYF | TGTGCCAGCTCCGAGAACGGGAATGCCTACGAGCAGTACTTC
TRBJ2-1 | TRBD1 | TRBV11-3 | - | CASSPPSRGLWVEQFF | TGTGCCAGCAGCCCCCCGAGTAGGGGGCTTTGGGTTGAGCAGTTCTTC
TRBJ2-7 | - | TRBV7-2 | - | CASSLPRQDNGKQYF | TGTGCCAGCAGCCTCCCCCGACAGGACAACGGAAAGCAGTACTTC
TRBJ2-5 | TRBD1 | TRBV7-6 | - | CASSTGQGRETQYF | TGTGCCAGCAGCACGGGACAGGGGAGGGAGACCCAGTACTTC
TRBJ2-7 | TRBD1 | TRBV6-5 | - | CASSWDRAPYEQYF | TGTGCCAGCAGTTGGGACAGGGCCCCATACGAGCAGTACTTC
TRBJ1-3 | - | TRBV9 | - | CASSVSGEKRNTIYF | TGTGCCAGCAGCGTATCAGGGGAGAAGAGAAACACCATATATTTT
TRBJ1-2 | - | TRBV25-1 | - | CASSERAQGLYGYTF | TGTGCCAGCAGTGAAAGGGCCCAGGGACTATATGGCTACACCTTC
TRBJ1-2 | - | TRBV9 | - | CASSVVPDYGYTF | TGTGCCAGCAGCGTAGTACCAGACTATGGCTACACCTTC
TRBJ1-4 | TRBD1 | TRBV15 | - | CATSYPGTGNEKLFF | TGTGCCACCAGCTACCCCGGGACAGGGAACGAAAAACTGTTTTTT
TRBJ2-5 | TRBD1 | TRBV19 | - | CASSSGDRGRGTQYF | TGTGCCAGTAGTAGCGGCGACAGGGGGCGAGGGACCCAGTACTTC
TRBJ1-1 | - | TRBV10-3 | - | CAIREGPLTEAFF | TGTGCCATCCGGGAGGGCCCTCTCACTGAAGCTTTCTTT
TRBJ1-3 | TRBD1 | TRBV28 | - | CASYPTGVGGNTIYF | TGTGCCAGCTACCCCACAGGGGTGGGTGGAAACACCATATATTTT
TRBJ2-1 | TRBD1 | TRBV7-2 | - | CASSAGQGNEQFF | TGTGCCAGCAGCGCGGGACAGGGGAATGAGCAGTTCTTC
TRBJ2-3 | - | TRBV4-3 | - | CASSQDVPDTQYF | TGCGCCAGCAGCCAAGATGTCCCGGATACGCAGTATTTT
TRBJ2-2 | - | TRBV21-1 | once | CASSRREVGGDITGELFF | TGTGCCAGCAGCAGGCGCGAAGTAGGGGGAGATATCACCGGGGAGCTGTTTTTT
TRBJ1-1 | - | TRBV6-1 | few | CASSYNGGTEAFF | TGTGCCAGCAGCTACAACGGGGGCACTGAAGCTTTCTTT
TRBJ1-2 | - | TRBV29-1 | - | CSVLQGNYGYTF | TGCAGCGTACTACAGGGAAACTATGGCTACACCTTC
TRBJ1-5 | - | TRBV7-2 | - | CASSFPFGPQHF | TGTGCCAGCAGCTTCCCATTCGGGCCCCAGCATTTT
TRBJ1-2 | - | TRBV19 | - | CASSKETGRPYGYTF | TGTGCCAGTAGTAAGGAGACAGGCCGGCCCTATGGCTACACCTTC
TRBJ2-1 | TRBD2 | TRBV27 | - | CASGLTSGVYNEQFF | TGTGCCAGCGGGTTGACTAGCGGAGTTTACAATGAGCAGTTCTTC
TRBJ1-1 | - | TRBV7-9 | few | CASSLGHLNTEAFF | TGTGCCAGCAGCTTAGGACACTTGAACACTGAAGCTTTCTTT
TRBJ1-1 | - | TRBV4-1 | few | CASSQVGVPRNTEAFF | TGCGCCAGCAGCCAAGTTGGAGTGCCGAGGAACACTGAAGCTTTCTTT
TRBJ1-2 | - | TRBV11-2 | - | CASSLGTGWRGYTF | TGTGCCAGCAGCTTGGGAACAGGGTGGCGGGGCTACACCTTC
TRBJ2-7 | TRBD2 | TRBV30 | - | CAWNIKGTSGKYEQYF | TGTGCCTGGAATATTAAAGGGACTAGCGGGAAGTACGAGCAGTACTTC
TRBJ2-7 | TRBD1 | TRBV10-3 | - | CAISVGDRGYEQYF | TGTGCCATCAGTGTCGGGGACAGGGGGTACGAGCAGTACTTC
TRBJ2-7 | - | TRBV7-2 | - | CASSRASLRGEQYF | TGTGCCAGCAGCCGGGCCTCCCTTCGAGGGGAGCAGTACTTC
TRBJ2-7 | TRBD1 | TRBV19 | - | CASRPTGNSYEQYF | TGTGCCAGTCGTCCGACAGGGAATTCCTACGAGCAGTACTTC
TRBJ1-6 | - | TRBV4-3 | - | CASSQDHVRDGGYFSPLHF | TGCGCCAGCAGCCAAGATCACGTTCGAGACGGCGGATATTTTTCACCCCTCCACTTT
TRBJ2-7 | TRBD2 | TRBV2 | once | CASSRLAGGYEQYF | TGTGCCAGCAGTCGACTAGCGGGAGGCTACGAGCAGTACTTC
TRBJ2-1 | TRBD1 | TRBV19 | - | CASSTRQGTFF | TGTGCCAGTAGTACCCGACAGGGGACGTTCTTC
TRBJ1-2 | - | TRBV7-8 | - | CASSLDSNDYGYTF | TGTGCCAGCAGCTTAGACTCAAACGACTATGGCTACACCTTC
TRBJ1-2 | TRBD1 | TRBV6-5 | - | CASRPGQGHGYTF | TGTGCCAGCAGACCAGGACAGGGCCATGGCTACACCTTC